This TCR beta chain was recovered during a study of CD8 T cells in Susac syndrome. The RNA, about 0.5 to 1 ug, was put through reverse transcription using random hexamers. MiXCR, run by TCRdb on the immunoSEQ multiplex PCR reads, gives a single entry per CDR3 protein. Of over 95,000 distinct CDR3 sequences listed, 85% to 95% were seen once; the top ten hold more than 0.13%. The sequence came from a human donor in good health. Sequencing was done on a sample of CD4+ T cells from PBMCs.

The CDR3 DNA reads as TGCAGTGCCATTTCCCCCCACGGCAGGCTGAACTACGAGCAGTACTTC. It is translated as CSAISPHGRLNYEQYF. The chain is built from TRBV20-1 and TRBJ2-7; D is unresolved. Germline CDR1 and CDR2: DFQATT and SNEGSKA (reference sequence). This CDR3 has 16 residues. V lost 6 bases and J lost 3, with 24 bases in between.